The source of this T cell receptor beta chain is a study of T cells in Graves' hyperthyroidism and ophthalmopathy. At the level of the study: Peripheral blood was acquired at first diagnosis, ahead of any therapy whatsoever. General observations from the study: Classification by a 13 V-J model distinguished ophthalmopathy from stable hyperthyroidism. Progression to ophthalmopathy was predicted a median of 6.5 months early.

The TCR beta CDR3 regions underwent amplification using RNA transcripts as the source. A first-round RT-PCR of the TCR CDR3 used the HTBI primer set. TCRdb called the multiplex PCR reads again in MiXCR, with one record for every CDR3 protein. The table has under 350,000 distinct CDR3 sequences, 13% seen once. Trimming stripped 5 bases from V and 7 bases from J, with 18 bases between. Germline V lookup: CDR1 MNHEY, CDR2 SVGEGT. The CDR3 is 15 amino acids. This clonotype was recorded many times. Its antigen is undetermined. Material: blood. The rearrangement links TRBV6-2 or TRBV6-3 to TRBJ2-1; D tentatively fits TRBD1 or TRBD2 (5 bases each). The sequence derives from a woman aged 30 to 39 with Graves' hyperthyroidism that later progressed to Graves' ophthalmopathy. CDR3 loop: CASSHRDGEGNEQFF. DNA for the CDR3: TGTGCCAGCAGTCACCGGGACGGAGAAGGGAATGAGCAGTTCTTC.